This T cell receptor (beta chain) stems from a study of cytomegalovirus exposure and HLA in healthy donors. Study conclusions and caveats: Later work associated 17,000 or so TCR beta sequences with HLA alleles at 0.05 false discovery rate. The records held CMV serostatus as the only immune exposure information.

Worth noting for this clone: As yet, its antigen is unknown.

V was pared by 8 bases and J by 3 bases, with 10 bases of the junction left unmatched. This CDR3 has 14 amino acids. Germline values: CDR1 MNHEY, CDR2 SMNVEV (reference sequence). PCR was performed using 60 Vbeta and 13 Jbeta primers. Under the authors' procedure: Roughly 73 million unique TCR beta chains, roughly 11 million of them shared, were counted by a later analysis. Repertoires were generated with immunoSEQ multiplex PCR, while TCRdb's copy carries only in-frame clones and drops some. From that table come the V and J calls and clone size; the DNA was used to work out D and trimming. The sample consists of 150,000 or so clones, approximately 70% of them appearing once.

Sequences were obtained from PBMCs. The chain employs TRBV27 and TRBJ2-7, with 7 nucleotides matching TRBD2. The receptor was derived from a man younger than 35 in good health and CMV-seropositive. CDR3 sequence (DNA): TGTGCCAGCGGCCCAGGGTCTAGCGGCTACGAGCAGTACGTC. Residues: CASGPGSSGYEQYV.